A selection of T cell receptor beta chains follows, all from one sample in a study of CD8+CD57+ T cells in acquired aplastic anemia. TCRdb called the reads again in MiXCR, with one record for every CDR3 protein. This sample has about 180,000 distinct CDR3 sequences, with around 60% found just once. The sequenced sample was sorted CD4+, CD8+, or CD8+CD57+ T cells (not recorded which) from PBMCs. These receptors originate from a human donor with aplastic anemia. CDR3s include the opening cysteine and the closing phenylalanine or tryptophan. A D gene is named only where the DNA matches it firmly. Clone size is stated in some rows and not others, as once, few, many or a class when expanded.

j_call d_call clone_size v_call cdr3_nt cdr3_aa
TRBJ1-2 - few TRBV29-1 TGCAGCGTTGCACACTCTGGCTACACCTTC CSVAHSGYTF
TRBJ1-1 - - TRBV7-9 TGTGCCAGCAGCCCCCTCGGGGGAGGGGACACTGAAGCTTTCTTT CASSPLGGGDTEAFF
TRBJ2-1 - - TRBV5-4 TGTGCCAGCAGCTTGGCCAGGGGAAGTACCTACAATGAGCAGTTCTTC CASSLARGSTYNEQFF
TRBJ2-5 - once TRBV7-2 TGTGCCAGCACCCTTCGACCCAGAGAGGGGACCCAGTACTTC CASTLRPREGTQYF
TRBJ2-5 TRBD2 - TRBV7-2 TGTGCCAGCAGCTCCCTTCGCTATCCGGGACTAGCGGGAGAGACCCAGTACTTC CASSSLRYPGLAGETQYF
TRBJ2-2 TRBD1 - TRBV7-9 TGTGCCAGCAGGCCGGGACAGGGGGTTGTCGACACCGGGGAGCTGTTTTTT CASRPGQGVVDTGELFF
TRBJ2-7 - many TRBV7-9 TGTGCCAGCAGCTTAGTTATGACAGGCACCTACGAGCAGTACTTC CASSLVMTGTYEQYF
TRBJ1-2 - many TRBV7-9 TGTGCCAGCAGCTTATTGCAAGGGGACGATCGTGGCTACACCTTC CASSLLQGDDRGYTF
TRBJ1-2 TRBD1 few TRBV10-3 TGTGCCATCAGTGAGGAAGTTCACAGGGGCTATGGCTACACCTTC CAISEEVHRGYGYTF
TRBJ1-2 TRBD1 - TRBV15 TGTGCCACCAGCAGGAATCCGACAGGGGAGAGCTACACCTTC CATSRNPTGESYTF
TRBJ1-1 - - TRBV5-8 TGTGCCAGCAGCTTGGGTTACGGGGGTAACGCTGAAGCTTTCTTT CASSLGYGGNAEAFF
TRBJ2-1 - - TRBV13 TGTGCCAGCAGCTTAGGGACAGAAGTCAACAATGAGCAGTTCTTC CASSLGTEVNNEQFF
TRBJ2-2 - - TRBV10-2 TGCGCCAGCAGTGTGGGGGGGCCCGGGGAGCTGTTTTTT CASSVGGPGELFF
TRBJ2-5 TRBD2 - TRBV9 TGTGCCAGCAGCGTAGGGGGGGGACTAGCGGGAGGAGAGACCCAGTACTTC CASSVGGGLAGGETQYF
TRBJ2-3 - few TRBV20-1 TGCAGTGCTAGAGATTTGGCGCGAGATACGCAGTATTTT CSARDLARDTQYF
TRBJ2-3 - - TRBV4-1 TGCGCCAGCAGCCTCTCAGGGACCCCGAGCACAGATACGCAGTATTTT CASSLSGTPSTDTQYF
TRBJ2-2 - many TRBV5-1 TGCGCCAGCAGCCCGGACGCATTGACAGTTAACACCGGGGAGCTGTTTTTT CASSPDALTVNTGELFF
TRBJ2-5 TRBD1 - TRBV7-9 TGTGCCAGCAGCTTTGAGGGGGCTGGAGAGACCCAGTACTTC CASSFEGAGETQYF
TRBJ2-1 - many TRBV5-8 TGTGCCAGCAGCTCGGCGGCTTACAATGAGCAGTTCTTC CASSSAAYNEQFF
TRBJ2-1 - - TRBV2 TGTGCCAGCAGTGAAAGGCCCTACAATGAGCAGTTCTTC CASSERPYNEQFF
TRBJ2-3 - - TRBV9 TGTGCCAGCAGCGTTCCTGTCCAGGCGACGCAGTATTTT CASSVPVQATQYF
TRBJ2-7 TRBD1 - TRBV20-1 TGCAGTGCTAGAGTTAACAGGGGGAACGAGCAGTACTTC CSARVNRGNEQYF
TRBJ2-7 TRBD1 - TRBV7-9 TGTGCCAGCAGCTTACTCGGGACAGGGGGATCTTACGAGCAGTACTTC CASSLLGTGGSYEQYF
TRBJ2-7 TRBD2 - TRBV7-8 TGTGCCAGCAGCTTAGAGGCGACTAGCGGGGGGCCCCCCTTGTACGAGCAGTACTTC CASSLEATSGGPPLYEQYF
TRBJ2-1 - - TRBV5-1 TGCGCCAGCAGCCTGGCCTCTGGACAGCATTACAATGAGCAGTTCTTC CASSLASGQHYNEQFF
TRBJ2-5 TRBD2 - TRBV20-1 TGCAGTGCTAGAGGGGAGCGGGAGGAAGAGACCCAGTACTTC CSARGEREEETQYF